This TCR beta chain was sequenced in a study of OX40 agonist ivuxolimab in advanced cancers. Sampled blood was obtained at baseline, cycle 4 day 1, and cycle 7 day 1. This table comes from immunoSEQ multiplex PCR, and its TCRdb copy is limited to in-frame clones, with some not included. In the table there are fewer than 130,000 clones, roughly 87% of which are singletons. Regarding the study as a whole: Nonresponders, in some cases, also had low normalized T-cell clonal expansion. Clonal expansion from baseline to week 6 occurred in both CD4+ and CD8+ T cells.

The germline CDR1 and CDR2 sequences are SGHTA and FQGTGA. CDR3 size: 15 residues. V lost 2 bases to trimming and J lost 4 bases; unmatched junction nucleotides: 2. This clone was recorded once. Its target is not known. The sample consisted of CD4+ or CD8+ T cells sorted from blood, taken in a trial of the OX40 agonist ivuxolimab. The gene calls are TRBV7-3 and TRBJ2-5; 12 bases agree with TRBD2. This clonotype was obtained from an adult with an advanced solid tumor such as melanoma, head and neck, liver or kidney cancer. In DNA form, the CDR3 reads TGTGCCAGCAGCTTATCGGGACTAGCGGGAGAGACCCAGTACTTC. Amino acids: CASSLSGLAGETQYF. Looking up the rest from reference TRBV7-3 and TRBJ2-5 gives the full variable domain: GAGVSQTPSNKVTEKGKYVELRCDPISGHTALYWYRQSLGQGPEFLIYFQGTGAADDSGLPNDRFFAVRPEGSVSTLKIQRTERGDSAVYLCASSLSGLAGETQYFGPGTRLLVL.